Following are 29 T cell receptor beta chains from one sample sequenced in a study of beta chain features in type 1 diabetes. Expressed TCRB transcripts were sequenced after all isolated RNA was converted to cDNA. The protocol was immunoSEQ multiplex PCR, while the TCRdb copy is restricted to in-frame clones and leaves out a portion. The table records under 400,000 clones, 12% to 15% of them present only once. The material sequenced was central memory CD4+ T cells from blood. The source of these receptors is a man aged 25 to 40 in good health.

J is TRBJ2-5 and V is TRBV5-1; D is undetermined. The CDR3 is 15 amino acids. V dropped 0 bases and J dropped 2 bases, with 11 bases sitting between them. Germline V lookup: CDR1 SGHRS, CDR2 YFSETQ. The CDR3 coding sequence is TGCGCCAGCAGCTTGGCCGCAGCGTCACAAGAGACCCAGTACTTC. It specifies CASSLAAASQETQYF.

Only a few counts were recorded for this clone. V and J are TRBV5-4 and TRBJ2-7; D gene ambiguous. The CDR3 length is 15 residues. The V end was cut by 2 bases, the J end by 2 bases, with 14 bases between. Looked up from germline, CDR1 is SGHNT and CDR2 is YYREEE (reference sequence). The DNA of the CDR3 is TGTGCCAGCAGCTTAGAGGTCGCTACTCCCTACGAGCAGTACTTC. As protein: CASSLEVATPYEQYF.

This clone was observed a handful of times. V usage is TRBV30 and J usage is TRBJ1-6; D is perhaps TRBD1 (5 bases). V dropped 2 bases and J dropped 7 bases, with 9 bases sitting between them. This CDR3 comprises 13 residues. Germline-derived CDR1 and CDR2 are GTSNPN and SVGIG (reference sequence). In DNA form, the CDR3 reads TGTGCCTGGAGTTTAGGGGCGAATTCACCCCTCCACTTT. It specifies CAWSLGANSPLHF. Variable domain in full (rest from reference TRBV30 and TRBJ1-6): SQTIHQWPATLVQPVGSPLSLECTVEGTSNPNLYWYRQAAGRGLQLLFYSVGIGQISSEVPQNLSASRPQDRQFILSSKKLLLSDSGFYLCAWSLGANSPLHFGNGTRLTVT.

The sample holds a few counts of this clone. This sequence joins TRBV19 and TRBJ2-7; 7 bases are shared with TRBD1. The CDR3 is 14 amino acids. Trimming took 7 bases from V and 2 from J; bases not matched to a gene: 8. Germline V lookup: CDR1 LNHDA, CDR2 SQIVND (reference sequence). CDR3: CASMLRGLAYEQYV. The CDR3 nucleotides read TGTGCCAGTATGCTCAGGGGGTTGGCCTACGAGCAGTACGTC.

This chain uses TRBV9 with TRBJ1-1; no definite D call. This CDR3 region has 15 residues. Germline V CDR1 and CDR2: SGDLS, YYNGEE. Trimming removed 3 bases at V and 3 bases at J, with 15 bases between. In nucleotides, the CDR3 is TGTGCCAGCAGCGCATATCGGACGGCGGACACTGAAGCTTTCTTT. Its translation: CASSAYRTADTEAFF.

A few counts support this clone. The rearrangement uses TRBV7-2 and TRBJ1-5; possibly TRBD1 for D (5 bases). Germline values: CDR1 SGHTA, CDR2 FQGNSA. The V end lost 5 bases, the J end lost 9 bases, and 14 bases lay between the germline ends. The CDR3 is 13 amino acids. CDR3 nucleotide sequence: TGTGCCAGCAGCCCCGCACGGGACTCGCCCCAGCATTTT. This encodes CASSPARDSPQHF.

The chain has TRBV5-6 and TRBJ2-2; no definite D call. The V gene lost 4 bases and the J gene lost 3 bases, with 4 bases spanning the gap. The CDR3 totals 12 residues. The V gene's germline CDR1 is SGHDT and CDR2 YYEEEE. Written as DNA, the CDR3 is TGTGCCAGCAGCCTATACACCGGGGAGCTGTTTTTT. This encodes CASSLYTGELFF.

The chain uses TRBV6-6 and TRBJ1-2; D not certain. This CDR3 is 12 amino acids long. The germline V gene encodes CDR1 MNHNY and CDR2 SVGAGI (reference sequence). Trimming cost V 6 bases and J 4 bases, with 9 bases left between them. The CDR3 nucleotides are TGTGCCAGCAGCGCGGGGTTCTATGGCTACACCTTC. Protein sequence: CASSAGFYGYTF.

The chain recombines TRBV28 with TRBJ1-2; D unclear. This CDR3 spans 11 amino acids. Trimming shortened V by 8 bases and J by 4 bases, and 8 bases separated the two germline ends. The germline CDR1 and CDR2 sequences are MDHEN and SYDVKM. CDR3 coding DNA: TGTGCCAGCGGAAGGAGCTATGGCTACACCTTC. It encodes CASGRSYGYTF.

At least ten counts were recorded for this clone. This chain uses TRBV10-3 with TRBJ2-1; D not resolved. The CDR3 covers 14 residues. V lost 4 bases and J 0 bases, leaving 7 bases between the germline ends. Germline-derived CDR1 and CDR2 are ENHRY and SYGVKD. CDR3 region: CAISGASSYNEQFF. CDR3 DNA: TGTGCCATCAGTGGGGCTAGCTCCTACAATGAGCAGTTCTTC.

V usage is TRBV6-5 and J usage is TRBJ2-4; 7 bases are shared with TRBD1. The V segment lost 5 bases and the J segment 8 bases; nucleotides outside the gene matches: 9. Germline lookup yields CDR1 MNHEY and CDR2 SVGAGI. The CDR3 has 14 residues. The CDR3 reads CASSPGTASDIQYF. The CDR3 DNA reads as TGTGCCAGCAGTCCCGGGACAGCGAGTGACATTCAGTACTTC.

This clone was picked up a small number of times. V usage is TRBV7-9 and J usage is TRBJ1-2, with 9 bases fitting TRBD1. Germline assignment: CDR1 SEHNR and CDR2 FQNEAQ (reference sequence). Trimming removed 5 bases from V and 5 bases from J; junction bases left unmatched: 12. CDR3 length equals 16 residues. The chain's CDR3 is CASSVLGQDRGYGYTF. CDR3 in DNA: TGTGCCAGCAGCGTCCTGGGTCAGGACAGGGGATATGGCTACACCTTC.

This clone was recorded a few times. This chain joins TRBV2 and TRBJ1-2; tentatively, D is TRBD1 (6 bases). The germline CDR1 and CDR2 sequences are SNHLY and FYNNEI. V was trimmed by 6 bases and J by 4 bases, leaving 15 bases between them. This CDR3 is built from 14 residues. The CDR3 is CASSESGGLYGYTF. CDR3 sequence (DNA): TGTGCCAGCAGCGAGTCCGGGGGCCTCTATGGCTACACCTTC.

This clone was seen a single time. The V and J genes are TRBV6-5 and TRBJ1-5; D gene ambiguous. The germline gives CDR1 MNHEY, CDR2 SVGAGI. V lost 5 bases and J lost 9, with 11 bases in between. This CDR3 has 12 residues. The CDR3 coding sequence is TGTGCCAGCAGTCCACCCGGAAGGCCCCAGCATTTT. The encoded protein is CASSPPGRPQHF.

V gene TRBV19 combines with J gene TRBJ2-1; perhaps TRBD2 as D (6 bases). CDR1 is LNHDA, CDR2 SQIVND, per germline (reference sequence). V gave up 8 bases and J gave up 9 bases, with 8 bases separating them. CDR3 length: 10 amino acids. The CDR3 spells CASGGVEQFF. The CDR3 DNA reads TGTGCCAGTGGAGGGGTTGAGCAGTTCTTC.

On this clone: The same CDR3 also results from other DNA sequences found in this sample. This chain links TRBV7-2 with TRBJ2-1, with 10 bases identical to TRBD2. Per the germline V gene, CDR1 is SGHTA and CDR2 is FQGNSA. The CDR3 is 15 amino acids. Trimming took 2 bases from V and 5 from J; bases not matched to a gene: 3. CDR3 sequence (DNA): TGTGCCAGCAGCTTAAGCGGGAGGGCCGACAATGAGCAGTTCTTC. Translated: CASSLSGRADNEQFF.

This clone was recorded many times. The V call is TRBV6-5, the J call TRBJ2-1, with TRBD1 as a possible D gene (6 bases). The CDR3 length is 15 residues. The germline CDR1 and CDR2 sequences are MNHEY and SVGAGI. V lost 8 bases to trimming and J lost 5 bases, with 19 bases between them. The CDR3 bases are TGTGCCAGCCGCCGAGGGGGAGTCTCTCACAATGAGCAGTTCTTC. This gives the protein CASRRGGVSHNEQFF.

This clone was seen ten or more times. V and J are TRBV4-1 and TRBJ2-1; 9 nucleotides agree with TRBD2. J was trimmed by 7 bases and V by 3 bases; bases with no gene match: 7. Germline V gene sequence: CDR1 MGHRA, CDR2 YSYEKL. CDR3 length: 15 residues. For the CDR3, the DNA is TGCGCCAGCAGCCAGGGGGCGGGGGGGAGAAATGAGCAGTTCTTC. This codes for CASSQGAGGRNEQFF.

This clone was observed a few times. This sequence joins TRBV7-2 and TRBJ1-3, with D unresolved. Germline V gene data show CDR1 as SGHTA and CDR2 as FQGNSA. This CDR3 is built from 13 residues. Trimming left V 5 bases short and J 4 bases short, with 9 bases between. The CDR3 bases are TGTGCCAGCAGCGACACCGGCGGAAACACCATATATTTT. This gives the protein CASSDTGGNTIYF.

The chain is built from TRBV5-4 and TRBJ1-1, with 7 bases that match TRBD1. CDR1 and CDR2 (germline): SGHNT, YYREEE (reference sequence). This CDR3 is built from 15 residues. The V gene end was trimmed by 0 bases and the J gene end by 3 bases; junction bases not matched to a gene: 5. The CDR3 protein is CASSLGGGGYTEAFF. CDR3 in DNA: TGTGCCAGCAGCTTGGGAGGGGGCGGATACACTGAAGCTTTCTTT.

In its sample, this clone was seen a few times. This chain connects TRBV5-1 to TRBJ1-2; 12 bases are shared with TRBD1. CDR3 length: 14 amino acids. Trimming cost V 4 bases and J 7 bases; bases outside gene matches: 5. The germline gives CDR1 SGHRS, CDR2 YFSETQ. In nucleotides, the CDR3 is TGCGCCAGCAGCCCGGGACAGGGGGCCAGTGGCTACACCTTC. It yields the protein CASSPGQGASGYTF. The full variable domain, in which reference TRBV5-1 and TRBJ1-2 provide the parts outside the CDR3, is KAGVTQTPRYLIKTRGQQVTLSCSPISGHRSVSWYQQTPGQGLQFLFEYFSETQRNKGNFPGRFSGRQFSNSRSEMNVSTLELGDSALYLCASSPGQGASGYTFGSGTRLTVV.

There are a few counts of this clone. The CDR3 bases are TGCGCCAGCAGCCAAGATCTCGGGGATGGGGAAAAACTGTTTTTT. Protein product: CASSQDLGDGEKLFF. The V gene is TRBV4-3, the J gene TRBJ1-4; D not resolved. The V gene's germline CDR1 is LGHNA and CDR2 YSLEER. V lost 0 bases, J lost 8 bases, and 13 bases lay in between. This CDR3 has 15 residues.

The chain links TRBV29-1 to TRBJ1-2; 11 nucleotides match TRBD1. This CDR3 comprises 17 residues. J lost 5 bases, V lost 3 bases, and 14 bases had no gene match. Germline CDR1 reads SQVTM; CDR2 reads ANQGSEA. CDR3 coding DNA: TGCAGCGTTGATCTGGGGATGGACAGGGGGCGCATTTATGGCTACACCTTC. Encoded protein: CSVDLGMDRGRIYGYTF.

The V gene is TRBV28, the J gene TRBJ1-1; 7 bases are shared with TRBD1. Germline V gives CDR1 MDHEN, CDR2 SYDVKM. Unmatched junction bases numbered 6, after V lost 8 bases and J lost 3 bases. The CDR3 has 13 amino acids. The CDR3 loop is CASRQGRYTEAFF. The CDR3 DNA sequence: TGTGCCAGCCGACAGGGTCGGTACACTGAAGCTTTCTTT.

The DNA of the CDR3 is TGTGCCAGCTCACCGGGCTCGCAGGGTGAAGCTTTCTTT. Residues: CASSPGSQGEAFF. This chain uses TRBV18 with TRBJ1-1; possible D gene TRBD1, 5 bases. V lost 3 bases, J lost 7 bases, and 12 bases lay in between. Germline V gene sequence: CDR1 KGHSH, CDR2 LQKENI. The CDR3 loop spans 13 amino acids.

This clone was observed a handful of times. The V and J genes are TRBV6-6 and TRBJ1-1, with no clear D. Germline loops: CDR1 MNHNY, CDR2 SVGAGI (reference sequence). CDR3 length: 13 amino acids. V was shortened by 3 bases and J by 5 bases, with 10 bases between the two germline ends. In DNA form, the CDR3 reads TGTGCCAGCAGTTATGACGGTGGGACTGAAGCTTTCTTT. Protein product: CASSYDGGTEAFF.

This clone was recorded a few times. V gene TRBV6-1 combines with J gene TRBJ2-1; D ambiguous. Trimming cost V 5 bases and J 8 bases, with 13 bases left between them. Germline CDR1 is MNHNS and CDR2 is SASEGT. The CDR3 sequence is 13 residues long. The chain's CDR3 is CASSLQRRYEQFF. CDR3 DNA sequence: TGTGCCAGCAGTCTCCAACGCCGATATGAGCAGTTCTTC.

Notes on this clone: A much larger clone differs by one base, so this may be a read error. The genes are TRBV5-4 and TRBJ2-6; D uncertain. Germline values: CDR1 SGHNT, CDR2 YYREEE (reference sequence). Trimming removed 5 bases at V and 0 bases at J, with 6 bases between. The CDR3 has 14 residues. In DNA, the CDR3 is TGTGCCAGCAGTCCTAGCTCTGGGGCCAACGTCCTGACTTTC. Translating it yields CASSPSSGANVLTF.

There are a few counts of this clone. The rearrangement joins TRBV7-2 to TRBJ1-5, with D tentatively TRBD1 (5 bases). Germline V gene sequence: CDR1 SGHTA, CDR2 FQGNSA. V gave up 3 bases and J gave up 5 bases, with 8 bases separating them. This CDR3 has 13 amino acids. CDR3: CASSLDIDQPQHF. The DNA for the CDR3 is TGTGCCAGCAGCTTGGACATTGATCAGCCCCAGCATTTT.